Shown below are 10 T cell receptor beta chains from a single sample sequenced in a study of blood T cell repertoires in COVID-19. Produced via immunoSEQ multiplex PCR; TCRdb's table is partial and in-frame only. The sample has about 69,000 clones, 86% seen once. Sample: peripheral blood. The source is a man aged 35 to 55 with COVID-19, enrolled during active disease.

In its sample, this clone was seen once. V and J are TRBV7-9 and TRBJ1-5; weak D call: TRBD1 (5 bases). V shed 3 bases and J shed 5 bases, with 14 bases lying between them. Germline CDR1 SEHNR, CDR2 FQNEAQ (reference sequence). The CDR3 runs to 15 residues. CDR3: CASSLGGGRDQPQHF. CDR3 bases: TGTGCCAGCAGCTTGGGGGGAGGGAGGGATCAGCCCCAGCATTTT.

The rearrangement joins TRBV2 to TRBJ1-6; D is ambiguous. Germline V gives CDR1 SNHLY, CDR2 FYNNEI. The ends were cut back, 3 bases at V and 0 bases at J, with 12 bases in the middle. CDR3 size: 17 residues. The CDR3 DNA sequence: TGTGCCAGCAGTGAGGGTGCACAGAGCTCCTATAATTCACCCCTCCACTTT. Translating it yields CASSEGAQSSYNSPLHF.

The chain recombines TRBV2 with TRBJ2-3; 9 nucleotides match TRBD2. V lost 9 bases, J lost 4 bases, and 5 bases stayed unmatched. Germline CDR1 reads SNHLY; CDR2 reads FYNNEI. The CDR3 is 13 amino acids. CDR3 sequence (DNA): TGTGCCAGAGGCGGGGGGGCCGCAGATACGCAGTATTTT. The encoded protein is CARGGGAADTQYF.

In its sample, this clone was seen a few times. The chain uses TRBV7-2 and TRBJ2-7; no definite D call. There are 13 residues in the CDR3. Germline assignment: CDR1 SGHTA and CDR2 FQGNSA. V was shortened by 1 base and J by 4 bases, with 8 bases between the two germline ends. CDR3 DNA: TGTGCCAGCAGCTTAGGGGCTGGTTACGAGCAGTACTTC. Protein product: CASSLGAGYEQYF.

For this clone: A much larger clone differs by one base, so this may be a read error. The chain has TRBV6-5 and TRBJ2-2; 12 bases fit TRBD2. The CDR3 runs to 16 residues. V lost 2 bases, J lost 5 bases, and 3 bases stayed unmatched. Germline CDR1 MNHEY, CDR2 SVGAGI. The CDR3 sequence is CASSYPSGGATGELFF. DNA of the CDR3: TGTGCCAGCAGTTACCCTAGCGGGGGGGCGACCGGGGAGCTGTTTTTT.

The chain is built from TRBV28 and TRBJ2-1; 12 bases map to TRBD2. The V and J ends lost 5 bases and 11 bases, in that order; junction bases with no gene match: 16. This CDR3 has 17 residues. Germline V gene lookup returns CDR1 MDHEN and CDR2 SYDVKM. The CDR3 spells CASSPMTSGGSLKKQFF. Here the CDR3 DNA reads TGTGCCAGCAGTCCCATGACTAGCGGGGGTTCCCTTAAGAAGCAGTTCTTC.

The chain recombines TRBV7-6 with TRBJ2-5; the D gene is possibly TRBD1 (5 bases). This CDR3 contains 14 residues. Germline assignment: CDR1 SGHVS and CDR2 FNYEAQ. V lost 5 bases, J lost 2 bases, and 12 bases lay in between. The CDR3 sequence: CASSPPNRQETQYF. In DNA form, the CDR3 reads TGTGCCAGCAGCCCCCCCAACAGGCAAGAGACCCAGTACTTC.

The chain is built from TRBV11-2 and TRBJ1-3; D is uncertain. This CDR3 region has 15 residues. The V end lost 0 bases, the J end lost 0 bases, and 6 bases lay between the germline ends. From germline, CDR1 is SGHAT and CDR2 FQNNGV. CDR3 in DNA: TGTGCCAGCAGCTTAGATCTGGCCTCTGGAAACACCATATATTTT. It specifies CASSLDLASGNTIYF.

The J gene is TRBJ2-1, the V gene TRBV7-7, with TRBD1 matching over 8 bases. The CDR3 is 14 amino acids. The germline CDR1 and CDR2 sequences are SSHAT and FNYEAQ (reference sequence). J lost 5 bases, V lost 5 bases, and 5 bases had no gene match. The CDR3 nucleotides read TGTGCCAGCAGCAAGGACAGGGTTAACAATGAGCAGTTCTTC. Its translation: CASSKDRVNNEQFF.

The rearrangement uses TRBV10-3 and TRBJ2-2, with D possibly being TRBD1 (5 bases). V lost 8 bases to trimming and J lost 2 bases, with 9 bases between them. Germline values: CDR1 ENHRY, CDR2 SYGVKD. This CDR3 is 13 amino acids long. The DNA for the CDR3 is TGTGCCATCCAAGGGGCCAACACCGGGGAGCTGTTTTTT. Its translation is CAIQGANTGELFF.